Reported below is one T cell receptor beta chain. TCRdb called the 5' RACE reads again in MiXCR, with one record for every CDR3 protein. This table has around 650,000 distinct CDR3 sequences, around 7.4% appearing once. These data originate in a study of identical twins. V was trimmed by 6 bases and J by 10 bases, leaving 16 bases between them. The germline CDR1 and CDR2 sequences are MRHNA and SNTAGT. The CDR3 contains 14 residues. This sample also appeared in a second study, on yellow fever vaccine responses in identical twins.

The clonotype was recovered from a woman younger than 35 in good health. The sample comprised PBMCs. The V call is TRBV6-4, the J call TRBJ1-6; a possible D gene is TRBD1 (6 bases). The CDR3 here is CASSPQGVGSPLHF. DNA for the CDR3: TGTGCCAGCAGCCCACAGGGAGTCGGGTCACCCCTCCACTTT.